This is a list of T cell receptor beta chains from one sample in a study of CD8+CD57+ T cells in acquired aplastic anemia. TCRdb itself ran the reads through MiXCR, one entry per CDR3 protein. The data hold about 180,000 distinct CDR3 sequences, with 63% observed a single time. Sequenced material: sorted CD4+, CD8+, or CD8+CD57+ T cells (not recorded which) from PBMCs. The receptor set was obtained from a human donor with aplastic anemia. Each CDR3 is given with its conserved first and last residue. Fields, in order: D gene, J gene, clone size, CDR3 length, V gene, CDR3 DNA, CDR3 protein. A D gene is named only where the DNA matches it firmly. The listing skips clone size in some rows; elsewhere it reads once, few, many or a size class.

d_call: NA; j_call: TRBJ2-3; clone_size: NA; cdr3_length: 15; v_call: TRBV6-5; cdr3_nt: TGTGCCAGCAGCTCCAGGAGGGTCAGCACAGATACGCAGTATTTT; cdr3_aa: CASSSRRVSTDTQYF
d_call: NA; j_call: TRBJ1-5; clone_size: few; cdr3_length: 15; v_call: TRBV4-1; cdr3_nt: TGCGCCAGCAGCCAAGGGTTCGGGGAGGATCAGCCCCAGCATTTT; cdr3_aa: CASSQGFGEDQPQHF
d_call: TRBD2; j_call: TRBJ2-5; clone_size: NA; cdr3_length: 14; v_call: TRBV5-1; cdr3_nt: TGCGCCAGCAGCTTGGTGCGGGGGAAGAAGACCCAGTACTTC; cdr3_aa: CASSLVRGKKTQYF
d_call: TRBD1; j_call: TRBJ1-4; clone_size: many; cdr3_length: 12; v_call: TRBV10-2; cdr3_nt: TGCGCCAGCAACCGAGGGGGCGAAAAACTGTTTTTT; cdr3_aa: CASNRGGEKLFF
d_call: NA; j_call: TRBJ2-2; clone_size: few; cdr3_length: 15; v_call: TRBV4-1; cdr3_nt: TGCGCCAGCAGCCAAGAATACAGGCCCACCGGGGAGCTGTTTTTT; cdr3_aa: CASSQEYRPTGELFF
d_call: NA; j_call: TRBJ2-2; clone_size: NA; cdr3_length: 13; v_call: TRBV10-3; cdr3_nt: TGTGCCATCAGTGAACGGGACACCGGGGAGCTGTTTTTT; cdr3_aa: CAISERDTGELFF
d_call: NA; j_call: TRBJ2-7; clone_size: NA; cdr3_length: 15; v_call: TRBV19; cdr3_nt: TGTGCCAGTAGTACTACTAGGCGGCAAGCCTACGAGCAGTACTTC; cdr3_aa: CASSTTRRQAYEQYF
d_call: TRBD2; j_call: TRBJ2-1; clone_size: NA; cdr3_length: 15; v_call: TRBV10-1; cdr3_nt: TGCGCCAGCAGTGAGGAGCGGGGAACCTACAATGAGCAGTTCTTC; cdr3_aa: CASSEERGTYNEQFF
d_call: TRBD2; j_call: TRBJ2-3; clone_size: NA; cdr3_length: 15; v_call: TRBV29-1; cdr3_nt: TGCAGCGCCGTACGGGCGGGAGGAGCTGCAGATACGCAGTATTTT; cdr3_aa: CSAVRAGGAADTQYF
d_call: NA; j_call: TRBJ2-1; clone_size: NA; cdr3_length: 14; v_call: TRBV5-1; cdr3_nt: TGCGCCAGCAGCTTGGCCGGTGACCAGGGTGAGCAGTTCTTC; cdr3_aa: CASSLAGDQGEQFF
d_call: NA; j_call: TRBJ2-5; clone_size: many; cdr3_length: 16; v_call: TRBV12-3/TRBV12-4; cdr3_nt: TGTGCCAGCAGTCTGACAACCTCGGGGGTACAAGAGACCCAGTACTTC; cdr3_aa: CASSLTTSGVQETQYF
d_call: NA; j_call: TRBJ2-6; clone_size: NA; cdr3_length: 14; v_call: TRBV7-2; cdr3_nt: TGTGCCAGCAGCCGGAGAGGAGGGGCCAACGTCCTGACTTTC; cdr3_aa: CASSRRGGANVLTF
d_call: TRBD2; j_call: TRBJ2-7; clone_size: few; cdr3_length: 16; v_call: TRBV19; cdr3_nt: TGTGCCAGTAGTATCGTAGCGGGGGGGCCTTCGTACGAGCAGTACTTC; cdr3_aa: CASSIVAGGPSYEQYF
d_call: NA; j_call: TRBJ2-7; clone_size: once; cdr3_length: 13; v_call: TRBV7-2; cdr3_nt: TGTGCCAGCAGCTTAAACGCCGCCTACGAGCAGTACTTC; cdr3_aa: CASSLNAAYEQYF
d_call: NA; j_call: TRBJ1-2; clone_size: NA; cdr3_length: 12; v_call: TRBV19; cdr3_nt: TGTGCCAGTACCTTCGGACTGTATGGCTACACCTTC; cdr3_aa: CASTFGLYGYTF
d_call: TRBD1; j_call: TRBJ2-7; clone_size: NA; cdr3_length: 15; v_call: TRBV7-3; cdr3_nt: TGTGCCAGCAGCCGGGACAGGGTCGTCTCCTACGAGCAGTACTTC; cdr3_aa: CASSRDRVVSYEQYF
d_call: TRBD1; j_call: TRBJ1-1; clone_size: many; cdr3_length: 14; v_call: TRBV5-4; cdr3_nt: TGTGCCAGCAGCTCACAGGGGGTTGACACTGAAGCTTTCTTT; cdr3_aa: CASSSQGVDTEAFF
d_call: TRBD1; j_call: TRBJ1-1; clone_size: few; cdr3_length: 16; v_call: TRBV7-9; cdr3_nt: TGTGCCAGCAGCTTAGGCAGGGGGCGCGGGAACACTGAAGCTTTCTTT; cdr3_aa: CASSLGRGRGNTEAFF
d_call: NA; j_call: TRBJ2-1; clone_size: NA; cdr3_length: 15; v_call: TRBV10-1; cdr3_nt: TGCGCCAGCAGTGACGCCCCAGGGGCCTACAATGAGCAGTTCTTC; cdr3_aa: CASSDAPGAYNEQFF
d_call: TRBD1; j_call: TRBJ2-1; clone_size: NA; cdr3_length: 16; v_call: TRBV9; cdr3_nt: TGTGCCAGCAGCGCCGGACTTCGGACAGGGGGCGATGAGCAGTTCTTC; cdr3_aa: CASSAGLRTGGDEQFF
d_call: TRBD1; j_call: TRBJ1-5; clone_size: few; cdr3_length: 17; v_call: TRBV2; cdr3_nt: TGTGCCAGCAGAAGGACAGGGAACCCACATAGCAATCAGCCCCAGCATTTT; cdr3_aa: CASRRTGNPHSNQPQHF
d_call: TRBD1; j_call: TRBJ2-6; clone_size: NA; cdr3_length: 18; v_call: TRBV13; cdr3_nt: TGTGCCAGCAGCTTAACAGGGACAGGAGGCTCTGGGGCCAACGTCCTGACTTTC; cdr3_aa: CASSLTGTGGSGANVLTF
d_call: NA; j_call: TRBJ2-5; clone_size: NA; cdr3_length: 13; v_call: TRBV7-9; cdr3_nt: TGTGCCAGCAGCTTGCGCAGAGTCGAGACCCAGTACTTC; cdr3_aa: CASSLRRVETQYF
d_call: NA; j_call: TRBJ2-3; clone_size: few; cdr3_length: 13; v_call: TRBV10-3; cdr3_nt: TGTGCCATGAGCGATGGGGCCCCAGATACGCAGTATTTT; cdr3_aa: CAMSDGAPDTQYF
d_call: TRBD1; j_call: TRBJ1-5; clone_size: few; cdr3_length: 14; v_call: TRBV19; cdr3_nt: TGTGCCAGTAGTTCGGACAGGACCCGAGGGCCCCAGCATTTT; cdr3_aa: CASSSDRTRGPQHF
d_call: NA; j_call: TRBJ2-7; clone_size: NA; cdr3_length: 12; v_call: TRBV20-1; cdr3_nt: TGCAGTGCTAGACCTGGAACCTACGAGCAGTACTTC; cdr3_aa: CSARPGTYEQYF
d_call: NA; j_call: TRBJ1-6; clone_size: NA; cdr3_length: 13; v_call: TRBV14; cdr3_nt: TGTGCCAGCAGCCAACTCGGCCTTTCACCCCTCCACTTT; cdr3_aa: CASSQLGLSPLHF
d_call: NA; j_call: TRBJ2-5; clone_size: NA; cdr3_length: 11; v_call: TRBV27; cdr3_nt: TGTGCCAGCAGTCTATGGGAGACCCAGTACTTC; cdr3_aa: CASSLWETQYF
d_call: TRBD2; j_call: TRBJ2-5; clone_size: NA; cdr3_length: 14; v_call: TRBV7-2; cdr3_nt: TGTGCCAGCAGCTTCAGAGCGGGGTACGAGACCCAGTACTTC; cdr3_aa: CASSFRAGYETQYF
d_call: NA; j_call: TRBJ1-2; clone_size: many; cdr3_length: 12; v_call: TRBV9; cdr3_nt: TGTGCCAGCAGCTCATCGGGGCTTGGCTACACCTTC; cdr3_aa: CASSSSGLGYTF
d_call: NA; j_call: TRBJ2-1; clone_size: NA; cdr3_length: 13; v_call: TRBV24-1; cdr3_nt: TGTGCCACCAGTGATTACACGGCCAATGAGCAGTTCTTC; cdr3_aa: CATSDYTANEQFF
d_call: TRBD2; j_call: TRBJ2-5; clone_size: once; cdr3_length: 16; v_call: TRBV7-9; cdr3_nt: TGTGCCAGCAGCTTAGGCGCAGCGGGGAAAGGGGAGACCCAGTACTTC; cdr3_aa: CASSLGAAGKGETQYF
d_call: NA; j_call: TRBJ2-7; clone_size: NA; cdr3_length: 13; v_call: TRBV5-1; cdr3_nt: TGCGCCAGCAGCTTGGAGGGGGTCTACGAGCAGTACTTC; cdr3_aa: CASSLEGVYEQYF
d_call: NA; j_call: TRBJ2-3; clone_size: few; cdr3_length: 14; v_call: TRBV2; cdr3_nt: TGTGCCAGCAGCCTAGGACAGTACACAGATACGCAGTATTTT; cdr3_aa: CASSLGQYTDTQYF
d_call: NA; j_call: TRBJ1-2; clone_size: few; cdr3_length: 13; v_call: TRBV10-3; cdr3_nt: TGTGCCATCAGTGAGCATCCGACCGGGAAGGACACCTTC; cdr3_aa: CAISEHPTGKDTF
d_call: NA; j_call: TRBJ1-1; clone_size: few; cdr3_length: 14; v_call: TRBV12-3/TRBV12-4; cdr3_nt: TGTGCCAGCAGTGGCGGACAGAAGAACACTGAAGCTTTCTTT; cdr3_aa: CASSGGQKNTEAFF
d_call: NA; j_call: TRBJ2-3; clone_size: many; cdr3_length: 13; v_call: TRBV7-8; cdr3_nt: TGTGCCAGCACCGACTCCAGCACAGATACGCAGTATTTT; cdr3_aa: CASTDSSTDTQYF
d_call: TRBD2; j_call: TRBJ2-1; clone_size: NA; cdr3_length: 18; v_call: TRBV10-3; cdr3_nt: TGTGCCACCAGTCCCCCGGGACTAGCGGGAGGCAACTACAATGAGCAGTTCTTC; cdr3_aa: CATSPPGLAGGNYNEQFF
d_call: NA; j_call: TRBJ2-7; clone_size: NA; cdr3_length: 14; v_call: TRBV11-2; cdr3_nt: TGTGCCAGCAGCCCCCCCCCGGGCCTTAAGGAACCGTACTTC; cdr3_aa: CASSPPPGLKEPYF
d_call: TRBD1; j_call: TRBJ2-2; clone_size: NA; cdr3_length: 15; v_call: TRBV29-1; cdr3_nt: TGCAGCGTTTACGACAGGGGTCCGAACACCGGGGAGCTGTTTTTT; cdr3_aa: CSVYDRGPNTGELFF
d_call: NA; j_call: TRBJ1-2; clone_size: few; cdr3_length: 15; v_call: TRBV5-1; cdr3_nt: TGCGCCAGCAGCCCGGGGGCCGGAGGGTTCCCCATTGACACCTTC; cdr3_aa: CASSPGAGGFPIDTF
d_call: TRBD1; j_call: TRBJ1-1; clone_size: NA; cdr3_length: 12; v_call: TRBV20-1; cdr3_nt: TGCAGTGCTAACGTTGGACAGGGTCGGGCTTTCTTT; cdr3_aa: CSANVGQGRAFF
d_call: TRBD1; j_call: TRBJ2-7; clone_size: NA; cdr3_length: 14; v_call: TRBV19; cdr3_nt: TGTGCCAGTAGGAGGGACAGGGACTCCTACGAGCAGTACTTC; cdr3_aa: CASRRDRDSYEQYF
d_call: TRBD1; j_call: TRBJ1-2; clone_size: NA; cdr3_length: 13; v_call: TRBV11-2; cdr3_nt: TGTGCCAGCAGCATACAGGGGGTAGATGGCTACACCTTC; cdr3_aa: CASSIQGVDGYTF
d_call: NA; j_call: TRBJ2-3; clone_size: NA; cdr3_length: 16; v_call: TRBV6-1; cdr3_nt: TGTGCCAGCAGTTCGGGGGGCGGGGGTAGAACAGATACGCAGTATTTT; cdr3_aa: CASSSGGGGRTDTQYF
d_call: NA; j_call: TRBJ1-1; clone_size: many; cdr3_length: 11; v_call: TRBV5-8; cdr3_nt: TGTGCCAGCAGCACTACACATGAAGCTTTCTTT; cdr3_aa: CASSTTHEAFF
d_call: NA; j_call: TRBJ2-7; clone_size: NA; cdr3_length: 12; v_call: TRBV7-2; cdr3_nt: TGTGCCAGCAGCGCCTTACGGGTTGAGCAGTACTTC; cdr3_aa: CASSALRVEQYF
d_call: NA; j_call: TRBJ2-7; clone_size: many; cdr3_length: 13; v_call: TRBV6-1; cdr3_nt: TGTGCCAGCAGTGAACAGGGGTACTACGAGCAGTACTTC; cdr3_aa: CASSEQGYYEQYF
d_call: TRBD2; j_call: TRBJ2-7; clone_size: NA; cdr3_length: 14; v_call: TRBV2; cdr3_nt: TGTGCCAGCAGTGAACGGGGACTAGCTGTTGAGCAGTACTTC; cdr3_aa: CASSERGLAVEQYF
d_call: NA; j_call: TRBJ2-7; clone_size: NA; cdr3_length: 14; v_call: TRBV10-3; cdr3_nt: TGTGCCATCGTGCAGGGGCCGAGCTCCTACGAGCAGTACTTC; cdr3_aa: CAIVQGPSSYEQYF
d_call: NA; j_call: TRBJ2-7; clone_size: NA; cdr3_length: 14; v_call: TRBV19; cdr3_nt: TGTGCCAGTAGTATAGACAGTGGCTCCTACGAGCAGTACTTC; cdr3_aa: CASSIDSGSYEQYF
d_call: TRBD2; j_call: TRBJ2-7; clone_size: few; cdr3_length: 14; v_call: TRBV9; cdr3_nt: TGTGCCAGCAGCGTAGCAGCGGGGACCCACGAGCAGTACTTC; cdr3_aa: CASSVAAGTHEQYF
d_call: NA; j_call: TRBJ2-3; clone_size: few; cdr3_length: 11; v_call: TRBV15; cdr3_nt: TGTGCCACCGGGGACACAGATACGCAGTATTTT; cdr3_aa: CATGDTDTQYF
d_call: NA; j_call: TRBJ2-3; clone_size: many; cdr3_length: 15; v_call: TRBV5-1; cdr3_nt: TGCGCCAGCAGCCCGGACGGCGCCGCCACAGATACGCAGTATTTT; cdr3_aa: CASSPDGAATDTQYF
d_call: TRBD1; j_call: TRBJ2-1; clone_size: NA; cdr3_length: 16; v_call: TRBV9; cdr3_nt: TGTGCCAGCAGCTACGTAGGGACAGGGGGCAACAATGAGCAGTTCTTC; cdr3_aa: CASSYVGTGGNNEQFF
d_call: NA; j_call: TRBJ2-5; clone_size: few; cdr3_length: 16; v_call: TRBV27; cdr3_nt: TGTGCCAGCAGTCCTCCGACAGGGAGGGTGCAAGAGACCCAGTACTTC; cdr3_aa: CASSPPTGRVQETQYF
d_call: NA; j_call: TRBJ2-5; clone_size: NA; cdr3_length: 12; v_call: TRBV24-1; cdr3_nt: TGTGCCACCAGTGACCCACAAGAGACCCAGTACTTC; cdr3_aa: CATSDPQETQYF
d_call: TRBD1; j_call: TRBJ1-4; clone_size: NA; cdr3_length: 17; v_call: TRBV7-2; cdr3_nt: TGTGCCAGCAGCTTAGGCAGGGGGCCCGCAACTAATGAAAAACTGTTTTTT; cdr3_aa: CASSLGRGPATNEKLFF
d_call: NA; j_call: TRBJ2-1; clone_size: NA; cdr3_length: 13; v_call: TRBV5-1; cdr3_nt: TGCGCCAGCAGCTTGGTTAGATACAATGAGCAGTTCTTC; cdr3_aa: CASSLVRYNEQFF